The text below deals with one TCR beta chain. Its matching antigen is unknown. Samples came from axillary lymph nodes draining the breast cancer. The sample originates from a study of breast tumors, draining lymph nodes, adjacent tissues. Study-level points and caveats: Findings are consistent with lymph node origin and intratumoral expansion of most tumor T cells. Data only fit, rather than demonstrated, lymph node origin of most tumor T cells.

V dropped 6 bases and J dropped 4 bases, with 12 bases sitting between them. The CDR3 spans 13 residues. TCRdb passed the multiplex PCR reads through MiXCR, listing each CDR3 protein once. The table has some 170,000 distinct CDR3 sequences, about 30% seen once. The chain joins TRBV12-3 or TRBV12-4 to TRBJ1-2; maybe TRBD1 (6 bases). The sequenced sample consisted of axillary lymph node tissue. The TCR was taken from a female donor with breast cancer. Some clones in this sample may be carry-over from other donors' samples. The CDR3 reads CASRPTGAYGYTF. The CDR3 DNA follows: TGTGCCAGCAGGCCGACAGGAGCCTATGGCTACACCTTC.